The 18 T cell receptor beta chains reported below all come from one sample, sequenced in a study of blood T cell repertoires in COVID-19. Measured with immunoSEQ multiplex PCR; TCRdb has only the in-frame clones, and not every one. The repertoire includes about 110,000 clones, 84% of them detected once, and 7.9% sits in the top ten. Sample: peripheral blood. Every receptor here comes from an elderly woman with active or convalescent COVID-19.

The gene calls are TRBV2 and TRBJ1-5, with D tentatively TRBD1 (5 bases). Trimming shortened V by 6 bases and J by 7 bases, and 16 bases separated the two germline ends. This CDR3 is built from 14 residues. Germline CDR1 reads SNHLY; CDR2 reads FYNNEI. The CDR3 DNA sequence: TGTGCCAGCAGCCCTTTAGGGGTCGAACAGCCCCAGCATTTT. As protein: CASSPLGVEQPQHF. Full variable domain (outside the CDR3, taken from reference TRBV2 and TRBJ1-5): EPEVTQTPSHQVTQMGQEVILRCVPISNHLYFYWYRQILGQKVEFLVSFYNNEISEKSEIFDDQFSVERPDGSNFTLKIRSTKLEDSAMYFCASSPLGVEQPQHFGDGTRLSIL.

The V and J genes are TRBV7-9 and TRBJ1-1; 10 positions match TRBD1. This CDR3 contains 16 residues. V lost 1 base, J lost 2 bases, and 4 bases stayed unmatched. Germline lookup yields CDR1 SEHNR and CDR2 FQNEAQ (reference sequence). The CDR3 DNA reads TGTGCCAGCAGCTTAGGGGGACAGGGGTCAAACACTGAAGCTTTCTTT. It is translated as CASSLGGQGSNTEAFF. Using reference TRBV7-9 and TRBJ1-1 for the parts outside the CDR3, the full variable domain is DTGVSQNPRHKITKRGQNVTFRCDPISEHNRLYWYRQTLGQGPEFLTYFQNEAQLEKSRLLSDRFSAERPKGSFSTLEIQRTEQGDSAMYLCASSLGGQGSNTEAFFGQGTRLTVV.

The V call is TRBV7-3, the J call TRBJ2-5, with 8 positions matching TRBD2. The V gene's germline CDR1 is SGHTA and CDR2 FQGTGA. V dropped 2 bases and J dropped 2; count of bases not matched to a gene: 7. This CDR3 spans 16 amino acids. The CDR3 is CASSLVVAGIQETQYF. CDR3 coding DNA: TGTGCCAGCAGCTTAGTTGTAGCGGGGATTCAAGAGACCCAGTACTTC.

V usage is TRBV14 and J usage is TRBJ2-3; 9 bases fit TRBD2. Germline CDR1 SGHDN, CDR2 FVKESK. CDR3 length: 15 amino acids. Trimming at V came to 5 bases and at J to 5 bases, leaving 8 bases not matched to a gene. The DNA for the CDR3 is TGTGCCAGCAGCAGAGTAGCGGGAGCTAGAGATACGCAGTATTTT. Protein product: CASSRVAGARDTQYF.

The gene calls are TRBV7-2 and TRBJ2-7, with 8 bases aligning to TRBD2. Germline V CDR1 and CDR2: SGHTA, FQGNSA. V was clipped by 1 base and J by 3 bases; unmatched bases: 8. CDR3 size: 16 residues. CDR3 sequence: CASSLGAGGRNYEQYF. CDR3 nucleotides: TGTGCCAGCAGCTTAGGAGCGGGCGGGAGGAACTACGAGCAGTACTTC.

V and J are TRBV7-6 and TRBJ2-2; possibly TRBD1 for D (6 bases). The CDR3 sequence is 14 residues long. Trimming stripped 1 base from V and 6 bases from J, with 9 bases between. CDR1 SGHVS and CDR2 FNYEAQ come from the germline V gene. CDR3 loop: CASSLDRVPGELFF. In nucleotides, the CDR3 is TGTGCCAGCAGCTTAGACAGGGTCCCCGGGGAGCTGTTTTTT. The entire variable domain, with the rest obtained from reference TRBV7-6 and TRBJ2-2, is as follows: GAGVSQSPRYKVTKRGQDVALRCDPISGHVSLYWYRQALGQGPEFLTYFNYEAQQDKSGLPNDRFSAERPEGSISTLTIQRTEQRDSAMYRCASSLDRVPGELFFGEGSRLTVL.

The genes are TRBV5-4 and TRBJ2-3; 12 bases match TRBD2. Trimming at V came to 4 bases and at J to 4 bases, leaving 7 bases not matched to a gene. The CDR3 contains 16 residues. Germline V gene sequence: CDR1 SGHNT, CDR2 YYREEE (reference sequence). The CDR3 bases are TGTGCCAGCAGCAGTAGACTAGCGGGAGCAGCAGATACGCAGTATTTT. Protein product: CASSSRLAGAADTQYF.

The chain is built from TRBV10-3 and TRBJ1-2; 9 nucleotides agree with TRBD1. The CDR3 totals 15 residues. J gave up 3 bases and V 4 bases, and 6 bases lay outside the gene matches. Germline CDR1 is ENHRY and CDR2 is SYGVKD. The CDR3 loop is CAISVGTGRDYGYTF. The CDR3 DNA is TGTGCCATCAGTGTCGGGACAGGGAGGGACTATGGCTACACCTTC.

V and J are TRBV28 and TRBJ2-1; a possible D gene is TRBD1 (5 bases). This CDR3 is 12 amino acids long. Trimming cost V 4 bases and J 8 bases, with 9 bases left between them. In germline, CDR1 is MDHEN, CDR2 SYDVKM. For the CDR3, the DNA is TGTGCCAGCAGTTCCAGGGTACATGAGCAGTTCTTC. This translates into CASSSRVHEQFF.

CDR3 in DNA: TGCGCCAGCAGGGTGGATGTCAGGACGAACACCGGGGAGCTGTTTTTT. As protein: CASRVDVRTNTGELFF. The chain recombines TRBV5-1 with TRBJ2-2; no firm D call. The germline V and J ends were trimmed by 5 bases and 0 bases, with 14 bases remaining between them. Germline CDR1 reads SGHRS; CDR2 reads YFSETQ. This CDR3 spans 16 amino acids.

V and J are TRBV29-1 and TRBJ2-3, with 7 nucleotides matching TRBD2. The ends lost 7 bases at V and 9 bases at J; junction bases unmatched: 10. Germline CDR1 reads SQVTM; CDR2 reads ANQGSEA. The CDR3 sequence is 12 residues long. The CDR3 DNA sequence: TGCAGCGCCCGACTCCAGGGAGGGACGCAGTATTTT. This codes for CSARLQGGTQYF.

The rearrangement joins TRBV19 to TRBJ2-7; D possibly corresponds to TRBD1 (6 bases). This CDR3 spans 16 amino acids. Trimming shortened V by 7 bases and J by 7 bases, and 26 bases separated the two germline ends. In germline, CDR1 is LNHDA, CDR2 SQIVND (reference sequence). The CDR3 coding sequence is TGTGCCAGTACTCCCAGGGGTGGTACAGGCCAACGTGAGCAGTACTTC. This gives the protein CASTPRGGTGQREQYF. Filled out from reference TRBV19 and TRBJ2-7, the complete variable domain reads DGGITQSPKYLFRKEGQNVTLSCEQNLNHDAMYWYRQDPGQGLRLIYYSQIVNDFQKGDIAEGYSVSREKKESFPLTVTSAQKNPTAFYLCASTPRGGTGQREQYFGPGTRLTVT.

This rearrangement joins TRBV20-1 to TRBJ2-6, with unresolved D. V lost 3 bases to trimming and J lost 1 base, with 7 bases between them. CDR1 is DFQATT, CDR2 SNEGSKA, per germline (reference sequence). The length of the CDR3 is 14 residues. The CDR3 DNA is TGCAGTGCTAGTAAGGAGTCTGGGGCCAACGTCCTGACTTTC. Residues: CSASKESGANVLTF.

This rearrangement joins TRBV5-6 to TRBJ2-2; 7 bases match TRBD1. The CDR3 sequence is 16 residues long. Germline loops: CDR1 SGHDT, CDR2 YYEEEE. V shed 5 bases and J 2 bases; nucleotides not matched to a gene: 9. CDR3 sequence (DNA): TGTGCCAGCAGGCCACCTGGGACAGCTAACACCGGGGAGCTGTTTTTT. Translation gives CASRPPGTANTGELFF.

The rearrangement links TRBV18 to TRBJ2-7; D ambiguous. V lost 4 bases and J lost 5, with 6 bases in between. In germline, CDR1 is KGHSH, CDR2 LQKENI. The CDR3 length is 11 residues. CDR3 in amino acids: CASSQSNEQYF. For the CDR3, the DNA is TGTGCCAGCTCACAAAGCAACGAGCAGTACTTC.

The CDR3 nucleotides are TGTGCCTGGAGCTCACAGGGGGAAACTGAAGCTTTCTTT. This encodes CAWSSQGETEAFF. The V and J genes are TRBV30 and TRBJ1-1; 8 nucleotides match TRBD1. Germline V gene sequence: CDR1 GTSNPN, CDR2 SVGIG (reference sequence). V lost 3 bases, J lost 5 bases, and 5 bases stayed unmatched. This CDR3 region has 13 residues.

This chain uses TRBV10-1 with TRBJ2-2; D is unclear. The CDR3 is 13 residues long. The germline V and J ends were trimmed by 9 bases and 7 bases, with 15 bases remaining between them. The germline V gene encodes CDR1 WNHNN and CDR2 SYGVQD (reference sequence). Here the CDR3 DNA reads TGCGCCAGTAAGAACTCCCATGGCGGGGAGCTGTTTTTT. Amino acids: CASKNSHGGELFF.

The chain uses TRBV10-3 and TRBJ2-7; 7 bases map to TRBD1. Germline V gene lookup returns CDR1 ENHRY and CDR2 SYGVKD. The CDR3 runs 13 residues. The trim removed 6 bases at V and 3 bases at J, leaving 5 bases unmatched. The CDR3 DNA follows: TGTGCCATCAGACCCGGGACAGACTACGAGCAGTACTTC. It is translated as CAIRPGTDYEQYF.